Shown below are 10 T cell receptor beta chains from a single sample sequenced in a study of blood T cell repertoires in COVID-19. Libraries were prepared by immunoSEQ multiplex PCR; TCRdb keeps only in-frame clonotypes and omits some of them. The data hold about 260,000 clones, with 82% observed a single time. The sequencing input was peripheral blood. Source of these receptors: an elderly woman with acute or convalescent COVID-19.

The CDR3 region has the DNA TGTGCCAGCAGTGAAGGTCAGGGGGTATTCTATGGCTACACCTTC. This gives the protein CASSEGQGVFYGYTF. This chain connects TRBV2 to TRBJ1-2, with 7 bases that match TRBD1. The CDR3 runs to 15 residues. The J segment lost 4 bases and the V segment lost 1 base, leaving 6 bases of the junction unmatched. Looked up from germline, CDR1 is SNHLY and CDR2 is FYNNEI.

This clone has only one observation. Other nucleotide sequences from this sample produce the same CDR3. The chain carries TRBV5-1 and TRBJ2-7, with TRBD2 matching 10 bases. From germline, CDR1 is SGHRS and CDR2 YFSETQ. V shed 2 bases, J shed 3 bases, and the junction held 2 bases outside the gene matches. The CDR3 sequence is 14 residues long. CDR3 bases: TGCGCCAGCAGCTTCTCTAGCGGGAGCTACGAGCAGTACTTC. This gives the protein CASSFSSGSYEQYF.

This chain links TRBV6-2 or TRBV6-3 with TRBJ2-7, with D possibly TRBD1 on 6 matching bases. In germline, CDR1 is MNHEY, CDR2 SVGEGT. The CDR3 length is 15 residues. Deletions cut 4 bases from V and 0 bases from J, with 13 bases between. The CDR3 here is CASSSQGGSSYEQYF. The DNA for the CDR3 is TGTGCCAGCAGTTCACAGGGTGGTAGCTCCTACGAGCAGTACTTC.

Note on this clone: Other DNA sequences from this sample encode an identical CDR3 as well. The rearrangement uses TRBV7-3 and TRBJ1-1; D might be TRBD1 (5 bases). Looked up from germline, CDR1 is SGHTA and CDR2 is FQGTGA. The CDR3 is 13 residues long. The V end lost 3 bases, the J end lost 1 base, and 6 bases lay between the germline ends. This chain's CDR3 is CASSLGQNTEAFF. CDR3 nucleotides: TGTGCCAGCAGCTTGGGGCAGAACACTGAAGCTTTCTTT.

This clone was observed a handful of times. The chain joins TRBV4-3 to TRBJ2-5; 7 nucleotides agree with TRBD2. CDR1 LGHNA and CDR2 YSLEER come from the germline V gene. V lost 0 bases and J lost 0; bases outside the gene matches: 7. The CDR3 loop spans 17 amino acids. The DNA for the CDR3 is TGCGCCAGCAGCCAAGAAGTGGTCGGGGGGTACCAAGAGACCCAGTACTTC. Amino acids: CASSQEVVGGYQETQYF.

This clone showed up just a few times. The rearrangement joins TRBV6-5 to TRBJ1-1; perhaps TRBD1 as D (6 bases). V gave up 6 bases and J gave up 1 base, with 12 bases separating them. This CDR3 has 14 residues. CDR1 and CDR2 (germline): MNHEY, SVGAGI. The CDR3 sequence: CASRQGMPNTEAFF. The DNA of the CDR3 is TGTGCCAGCAGGCAGGGGATGCCGAACACTGAAGCTTTCTTT.

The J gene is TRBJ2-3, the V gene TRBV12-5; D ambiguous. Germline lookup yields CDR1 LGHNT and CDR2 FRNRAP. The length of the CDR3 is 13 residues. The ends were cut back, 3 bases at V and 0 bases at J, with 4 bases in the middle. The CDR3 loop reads CASGFGSTDTQYF. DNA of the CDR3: TGTGCTAGTGGTTTTGGCAGCACAGATACGCAGTATTTT.

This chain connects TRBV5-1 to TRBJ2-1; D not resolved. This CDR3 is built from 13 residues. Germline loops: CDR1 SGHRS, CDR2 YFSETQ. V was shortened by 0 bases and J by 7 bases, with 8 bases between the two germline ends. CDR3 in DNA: TGCGCCAGCAGCTTGGGCCCTATGAATGAGCAGTTCTTC. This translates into CASSLGPMNEQFF. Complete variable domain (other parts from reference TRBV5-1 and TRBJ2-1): KAGVTQTPRYLIKTRGQQVTLSCSPISGHRSVSWYQQTPGQGLQFLFEYFSETQRNKGNFPGRFSGRQFSNSRSEMNVSTLELGDSALYLCASSLGPMNEQFFGPGTRLTVL.

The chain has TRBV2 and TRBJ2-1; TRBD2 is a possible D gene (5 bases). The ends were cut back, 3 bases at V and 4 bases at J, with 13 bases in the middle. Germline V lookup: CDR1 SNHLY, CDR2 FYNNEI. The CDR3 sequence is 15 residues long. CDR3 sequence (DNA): TGTGCCAGCAGTGATGCGAGTAGCGCTTACAATGAGCAGTTCTTC. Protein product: CASSDASSAYNEQFF. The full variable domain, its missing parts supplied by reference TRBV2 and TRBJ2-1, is EPEVTQTPSHQVTQMGQEVILRCVPISNHLYFYWYRQILGQKVEFLVSFYNNEISEKSEIFDDQFSVERPDGSNFTLKIRSTKLEDSAMYFCASSDASSAYNEQFFGPGTRLTVL.

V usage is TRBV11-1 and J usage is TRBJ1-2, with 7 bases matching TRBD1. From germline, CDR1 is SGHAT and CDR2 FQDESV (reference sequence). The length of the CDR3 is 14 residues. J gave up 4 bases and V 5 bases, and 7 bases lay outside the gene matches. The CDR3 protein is CASSPSGQIYGYTF. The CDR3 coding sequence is TGTGCCAGCAGCCCCTCGGGACAGATCTATGGCTACACCTTC.